This T cell receptor beta chain was captured by sequencing in a study of blood T cell repertoires in COVID-19. Original methodology: Amplification of reference gene primers was used by the study to estimate nucleated cell counts. The data were produced by immunoSEQ multiplex PCR, yet TCRdb's version contains in-frame clones alone and is incomplete. That table gives V, J and clone size, and the DNA gave D and trimming. This table has around 190,000 clones, about 88% appearing once. Patients at the Seattle site were enrolled during active infection and followed longitudinally. Losses at the gene ends were 7 bases for V and 9 bases for J; bases not matched to a gene: 12. The CDR3 has 15 residues. From germline, CDR1 is MNHEY and CDR2 SVGAGI.

V usage is TRBV6-5 and J usage is TRBJ2-1; the match to TRBD2 covers 10 bases. This clonotype originated in a man aged 50 to 60 with COVID-19, enrolled during active disease. What was sequenced was peripheral blood. The CDR3 loop reads CASNRGLAGDSEQFF. CDR3 in DNA: TGTGCCAGCAACCGAGGGCTAGCGGGAGATAGTGAGCAGTTCTTC.